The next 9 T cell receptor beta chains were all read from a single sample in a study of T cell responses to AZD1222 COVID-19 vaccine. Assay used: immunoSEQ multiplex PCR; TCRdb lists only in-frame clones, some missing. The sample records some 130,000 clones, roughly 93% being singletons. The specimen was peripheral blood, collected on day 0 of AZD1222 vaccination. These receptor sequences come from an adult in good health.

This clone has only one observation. This chain's CDR3 is CASSISAQAQHF. The CDR3 coding sequence is TGTGCCAGTAGTATAAGTGCCCAGGCCCAGCATTTT. This chain links TRBV19 with TRBJ1-5; no clear D gene. Trimming stripped 2 bases from V and 11 bases from J, with 10 bases between. Germline-derived CDR1 and CDR2 are LNHDA and SQIVND (reference sequence). This CDR3 spans 12 amino acids. The full variable domain, its missing parts supplied by reference TRBV19 and TRBJ1-5, is DGGITQSPKYLFRKEGQNVTLSCEQNLNHDAMYWYRQDPGQGLRLIYYSQIVNDFQKGDIAEGYSVSREKKESFPLTVTSAQKNPTAFYLCASSISAQAQHFGDGTRLSIL.

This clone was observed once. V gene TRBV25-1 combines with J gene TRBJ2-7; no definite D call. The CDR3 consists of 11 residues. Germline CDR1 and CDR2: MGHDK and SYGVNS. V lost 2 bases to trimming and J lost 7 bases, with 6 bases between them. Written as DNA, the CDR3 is TGTGCCAGCAGTGAAACTACAGAGCAGTACTTC. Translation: CASSETTEQYF.

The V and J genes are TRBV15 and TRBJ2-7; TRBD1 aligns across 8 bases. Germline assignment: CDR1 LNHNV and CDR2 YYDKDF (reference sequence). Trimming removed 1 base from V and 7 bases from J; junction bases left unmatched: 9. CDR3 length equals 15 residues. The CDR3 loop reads CATSRGRQGAREQYF. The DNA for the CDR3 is TGTGCCACCAGCAGAGGCCGGCAGGGGGCACGGGAGCAGTACTTC.

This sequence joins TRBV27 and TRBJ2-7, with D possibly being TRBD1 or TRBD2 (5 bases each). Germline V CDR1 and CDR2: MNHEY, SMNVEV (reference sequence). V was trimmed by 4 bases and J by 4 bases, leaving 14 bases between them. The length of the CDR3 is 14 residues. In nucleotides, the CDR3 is TGTGCCAGCAGTTCCGGGACCGCCCGGTACGAGCAGTACTTC. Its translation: CASSSGTARYEQYF.

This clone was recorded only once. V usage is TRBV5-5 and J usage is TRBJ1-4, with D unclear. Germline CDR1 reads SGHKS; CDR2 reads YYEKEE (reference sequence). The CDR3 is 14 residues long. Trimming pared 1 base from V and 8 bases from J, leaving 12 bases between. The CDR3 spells CASSLRTLGEKLFF. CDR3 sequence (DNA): TGTGCCAGCAGCTTGCGGACCTTGGGGGAAAAACTGTTTTTT. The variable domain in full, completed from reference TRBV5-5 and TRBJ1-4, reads DAGVTQSPTHLIKTRGQQVTLRCSPISGHKSVSWYQQVLGQGPQFIFQYYEKEERGRGNFPDRFSARQFPNYSSELNVNALLLGDSALYLCASSLRTLGEKLFFGSGTQLSVL.

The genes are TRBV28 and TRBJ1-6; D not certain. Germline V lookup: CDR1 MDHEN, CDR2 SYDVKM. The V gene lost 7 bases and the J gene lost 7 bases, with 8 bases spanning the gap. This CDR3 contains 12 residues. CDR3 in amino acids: CASKVPNSPLHF. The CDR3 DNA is TGTGCCAGCAAGGTTCCCAATTCACCCCTCCACTTT.

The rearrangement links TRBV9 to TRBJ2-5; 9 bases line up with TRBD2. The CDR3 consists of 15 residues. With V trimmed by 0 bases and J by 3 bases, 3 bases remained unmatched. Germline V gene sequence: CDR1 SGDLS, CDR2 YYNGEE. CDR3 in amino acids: CASSVDGGREETQYF. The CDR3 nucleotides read TGTGCCAGCAGCGTAGACGGCGGGAGGGAAGAGACCCAGTACTTC. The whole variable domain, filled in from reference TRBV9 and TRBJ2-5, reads DSGVTQTPKHLITATGQRVTLRCSPRSGDLSVYWYQQSLDQGLQFLIQYYNGEERAKGNILERFSAQQFPDLHSELNLSSLELGDSALYFCASSVDGGREETQYFGPGTRLLVL.

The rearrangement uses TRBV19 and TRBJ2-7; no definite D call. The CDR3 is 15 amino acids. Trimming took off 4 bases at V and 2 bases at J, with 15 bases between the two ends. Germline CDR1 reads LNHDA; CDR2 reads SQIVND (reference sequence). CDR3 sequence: CASSTILADAYEQYF. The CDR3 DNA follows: TGTGCCAGTAGTACCATTCTGGCCGATGCCTACGAGCAGTACTTC.

The CDR3 region has the DNA TGTGCCAGCAGCGTCCAGGGAATGAACACTGAAGCTTTCTTT. This encodes CASSVQGMNTEAFF. The V and J genes are TRBV9 and TRBJ1-1, with D perhaps matching TRBD1 (5 bases). The CDR3 totals 14 residues. Germline-derived CDR1 and CDR2 are SGDLS and YYNGEE. Trimming removed 2 bases from V and 0 bases from J, with 8 bases in between.